This TCR beta chain was captured in a study of T cell responses to AZD1222 COVID-19 vaccine. Overall study context: Pooling was applied to second doses at about 4 or about 12 weeks.

For this clone: What it binds is unknown.

Repertoires were generated with immunoSEQ multiplex PCR, while TCRdb's copy carries only in-frame clones and drops some. The data show about 120,000 clones, around 85% seen once. This CDR3 has 13 residues. The germline CDR1 and CDR2 sequences are SGHVS and FNYEAQ. The V end was cut by 1 base, the J end by 9 bases, with 12 bases between. Findings and caveats of the study: Rises in breadth and depth of Spike-specific TCRs came after two AZD1222 doses.

The sequence was collected from an adult in good health. The genes are TRBV7-6 and TRBJ1-1; maybe TRBD1 (5 bases). The material sequenced was peripheral blood, taken on day 0 of AZD1222 vaccination. The DNA for the CDR3 is TGTGCCAGCAGCTTAGGGGGCAGAGACCAAGCTTTCTTT. Encoded protein: CASSLGGRDQAFF.